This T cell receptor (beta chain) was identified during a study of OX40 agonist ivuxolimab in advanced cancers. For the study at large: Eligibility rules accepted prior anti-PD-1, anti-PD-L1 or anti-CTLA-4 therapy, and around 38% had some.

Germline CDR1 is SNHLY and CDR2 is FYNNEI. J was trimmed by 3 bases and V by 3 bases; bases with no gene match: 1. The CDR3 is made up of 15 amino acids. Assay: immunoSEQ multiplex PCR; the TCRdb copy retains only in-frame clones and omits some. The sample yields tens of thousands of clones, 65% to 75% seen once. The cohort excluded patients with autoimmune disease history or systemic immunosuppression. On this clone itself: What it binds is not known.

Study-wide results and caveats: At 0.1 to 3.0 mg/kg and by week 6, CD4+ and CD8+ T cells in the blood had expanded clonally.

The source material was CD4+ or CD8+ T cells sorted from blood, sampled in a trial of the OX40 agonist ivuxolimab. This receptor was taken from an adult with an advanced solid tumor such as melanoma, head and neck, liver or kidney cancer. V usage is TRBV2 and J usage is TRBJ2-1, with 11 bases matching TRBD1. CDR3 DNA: TGTGCCAGCAGTGAGGGACAGGGGGGCTACAATGAGCAGTTCTTC. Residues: CASSEGQGGYNEQFF. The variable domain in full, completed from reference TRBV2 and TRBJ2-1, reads EPEVTQTPSHQVTQMGQEVILRCVPISNHLYFYWYRQILGQKVEFLVSFYNNEISEKSEIFDDQFSVERPDGSNFTLKIRSTKLEDSAMYFCASSEGQGGYNEQFFGPGTRLTVL.